Sequencing of this T cell receptor beta chain was carried out in a study of blood T cell repertoires in COVID-19. On the study more broadly: The origin of the acute and convalescent COVID-19 samples was the United States, Italy and Spain. T cells, B-cell-depleted T cells, or PBMCs provided the cDNA or gDNA that served as material.

Generated by immunoSEQ multiplex PCR, the TCRdb table keeps only in-frame clones and is missing some. The table includes more than 95,000 clones, roughly 82% detected once. The length of the CDR3 is 14 residues. CDR1 is ENHRY and CDR2 is SYGVKD in the germline V gene. V lost 6 bases to trimming and J lost 10 bases; unmatched junction nucleotides: 5. This receptor was taken from a man aged 60-69 years with acute or convalescent COVID-19. The sample taken for sequencing was peripheral blood. The V gene is TRBV10-3, the J gene TRBJ1-6, with 11 positions matching TRBD1. DNA for the CDR3: TGTGCCATCAGGCCGGGACAGGGGGAGTCACCCCTCCACTTT. Translated, it gives CAIRPGQGESPLHF.